This T cell receptor (beta chain) came from a study of vaccination effects on CD4 cells after COVID-19. Concerning this clone itself: Its cognate antigen is unknown.

Under the ViraFEST assay, PBMC were stimulated with viral peptide pools so that antigen-specific CD4+ T cells expanded. Sequencing was performed afterwards. Isolation of CD4+ T cells took place after approximately ten days of culture. Vaccinated participants had no history of SARS-CoV-2 infection and tested negative for nucleocapsid antibodies. J lost 1 base, V lost 5 bases, and 4 bases had no gene match. The CDR3 contains 14 residues. Germline assignment: CDR1 LNHDA and CDR2 SQIVND (reference sequence). Sequencing was performed with immunoSEQ multiplex PCR; in TCRdb, only in-frame clones are kept and a portion is missing. Among 20,000 to 25,000 clones listed, approximately 74% were seen once.

The specimen was CD4+ T cells from PBMCs cultured with HCoV-NL63 spike peptides, collected before COVID-19 vaccination. This sequence originates from a human donor who received a COVID-19 vaccine. The V and J genes are TRBV19 and TRBJ2-5; the match to TRBD1 covers 7 bases. The CDR3 sequence is CASSPWTGQETQYF. In DNA form, the CDR3 reads TGTGCCAGTAGTCCCTGGACAGGCCAAGAGACCCAGTACTTC.